The text below deals with one T cell receptor (beta chain). Its antigen remains unidentified. The CDR3 consists of 14 residues. Germline CDR1 reads SGHAT; CDR2 reads FQDESV (reference sequence). The junction had 4 bases not matched to a gene; V was cut back by 5 bases and J by 1 base. These data belong to a study of shared clonotypes between healthy human individuals. General study points: Among a few donors, about 5% of naive CD4 clonotypes were found in common. Few donors limited the genetic and exposure-history diversity represented. Clonotypes not shared had lower generation probabilities than those common to all four donors.

For sorted subsets, about 0.2 ug DNA per replicate equaled 30,000 or so T cell genomes. Only in-frame clones appear in the TCRdb table, and some are missing; sequencing was by immunoSEQ multiplex PCR. Of about 2.4 million clones listed, roughly nine tenths were seen once; the top ten hold around 0.15%. The genes are TRBV11-1 and TRBJ2-7, with TRBD1 matching 8 bases. This TCR was recovered from a man aged 18 to 30 in good health. The specimen was naive CD4+ T cells sorted from blood. The subset is: CD45RA+ positively selected. The CDR3 bases are TGTGCCAGCAGCCGTGGGACAGGTTCCTACGAGCAGTACTTC. Residues: CASSRGTGSYEQYF.